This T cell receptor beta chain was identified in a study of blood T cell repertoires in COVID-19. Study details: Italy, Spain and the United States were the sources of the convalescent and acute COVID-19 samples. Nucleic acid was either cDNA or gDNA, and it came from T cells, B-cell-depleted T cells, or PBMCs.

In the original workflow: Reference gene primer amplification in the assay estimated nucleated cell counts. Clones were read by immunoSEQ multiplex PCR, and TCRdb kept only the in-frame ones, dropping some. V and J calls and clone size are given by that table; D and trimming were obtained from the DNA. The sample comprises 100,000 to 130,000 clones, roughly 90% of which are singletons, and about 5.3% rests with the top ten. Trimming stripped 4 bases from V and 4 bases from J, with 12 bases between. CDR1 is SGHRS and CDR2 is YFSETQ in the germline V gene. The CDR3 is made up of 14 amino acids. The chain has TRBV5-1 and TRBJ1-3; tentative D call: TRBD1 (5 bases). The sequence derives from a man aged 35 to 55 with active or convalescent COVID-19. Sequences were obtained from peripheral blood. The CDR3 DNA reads TGCGCCAGCAGCAGTAGGGGCACCGGAAACACCATATATTTT. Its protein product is CASSSRGTGNTIYF.